These 24 T cell receptor beta chains came from one sample sequenced in a study of T cells expressing NK-cell markers. TCRdb derives one entry per CDR3 protein from the 5' RACE reads, leaving out DNA. The sample data list 350,000 to 450,000 distinct CDR3 sequences. Sequenced: blood T cells: a sorted CD56 or NKG2C T cell subset, CD4+ or CD8+ T cells, or bulk PBMC T cells (not recorded which). Receptors were obtained from a man aged 18 to 69 in good health.

The chain joins TRBV5-1 to TRBJ2-7; TCRdb's D call, TRBD1, is unchecked because there is no DNA. Germline CDR1 SGHRS, CDR2 YFSETQ. The CDR3 loop spans 17 amino acids. This CDR3 reads CASSLGAPGQLFYEQYF.

The rearrangement uses TRBV12-3 or TRBV12-4 and TRBJ1-5; TCRdb indicates TRBD1, and absent DNA this call remains unverified. This CDR3 has 17 amino acids. CDR3 sequence reads: CASSLYIWADGNQPQHF.

The V and J genes are TRBV2 and TRBJ2-3; absent DNA, TCRdb's TRBD2 call cannot be checked. CDR1 and CDR2 (germline): SNHLY, FYNNEI. CDR3 size: 17 residues. Here the CDR3 reads CASSTTLSLRSTDTQYF.

The chain links TRBV20-1 to TRBJ1-1; absent DNA, TCRdb's TRBD1 call cannot be checked. In germline, CDR1 is DFQATT, CDR2 SNEGSKA (reference sequence). The CDR3 length is 13 residues. CDR3 in amino acids: CSASRGQGLAAFF.

The chain carries TRBV7-9 and TRBJ2-1. This CDR3 has 14 residues. Germline loops: CDR1 SEHNR, CDR2 FQNEAQ (reference sequence). This chain's CDR3 is CASSRTASYNEQFF.

The chain carries TRBV12-3 or TRBV12-4 and TRBJ2-2; TCRdb proposes TRBD2, but this gene call is untestable without DNA. CDR3 length: 16 amino acids. This chain's CDR3 is CASSPTGLAGTGELFF.

V and J are TRBV20-1 and TRBJ2-7; TCRdb reports TRBD1, a call that lacks DNA to check it against. The length of the CDR3 is 13 residues. Per the germline V gene, CDR1 is DFQATT and CDR2 is SNEGSKA (reference sequence). This CDR3 reads CSAGGQGAREQYF.

V gene TRBV20-1 combines with J gene TRBJ2-5; checking the TCRdb D call of TRBD1 is not possible without DNA. Germline-derived CDR1 and CDR2 are DFQATT and SNEGSKA (reference sequence). The CDR3 runs 13 residues. Here the CDR3 reads CSARRGGQETQYF.

The chain joins TRBV6-1 to TRBJ2-1; TCRdb reports TRBD2, a call that lacks DNA to check it against. This CDR3 region has 17 residues. Germline CDR1 MNHNS, CDR2 SASEGT. CDR3 sequence: CASSRPNGRGGRNEQFF.

This chain connects TRBV2 to TRBJ2-1. The length of the CDR3 is 12 residues. CDR1 is SNHLY and CDR2 is FYNNEI in the germline V gene. This CDR3 reads CASSDGGDEQFF.

This chain uses TRBV2 with TRBJ2-1; TCRdb calls TRBD1, which cannot be checked without DNA. Germline CDR1 SNHLY, CDR2 FYNNEI. CDR3 length equals 13 residues. The CDR3 is CASNRGAAIEQFF.

The chain links TRBV5-6 to TRBJ2-3. The CDR3 spans 15 residues. Germline V gene sequence: CDR1 SGHDT, CDR2 YYEEEE. The CDR3 loop reads CASSIGQVGTDTQYF. The full variable domain, rest sourced from reference TRBV5-6 and TRBJ2-3, is DAGVTQSPTHLIKTRGQQVTLRCSPKSGHDTVSWYQQALGQGPQFIFQYYEEEERQRGNFPDRFSGHQFPNYSSELNVNALLLGDSALYLCASSIGQVGTDTQYFGPGTRLTVL.

The CDR3 region is CASSLGGRGDYGYTF. The chain has TRBV5-1 and TRBJ1-2; TCRdb's D call, TRBD1, is unchecked because there is no DNA. The CDR3 loop spans 15 amino acids. Germline assignment: CDR1 SGHRS and CDR2 YFSETQ.

The J gene is TRBJ2-2, the V gene TRBV11-2; TCRdb indicates TRBD2, and absent DNA this call remains unverified. The germline V gene has CDR1 SGHAT and CDR2 FQNNGV. The CDR3 consists of 16 residues. The CDR3 region is CASSLVGLQNTGELFF. Looking up the rest from reference TRBV11-2 and TRBJ2-2 gives the full variable domain: EAGVAQSPRYKIIEKRQSVAFWCNPISGHATLYWYQQILGQGPKLLIQFQNNGVVDDSQLPKDRFSAERLKGVDSTLKIQPAKLEDSAVYLCASSLVGLQNTGELFFGEGSRLTVL.

This chain uses TRBV30 with TRBJ2-5; the TRBD1 assignment by TCRdb is unverifiable without DNA. The CDR3 contains 13 residues. Germline V lookup: CDR1 GTSNPN, CDR2 SVGIG (reference sequence). The chain's CDR3 is CAWTGGLWETQYF.

The chain uses TRBV20-1 and TRBJ2-1; TCRdb calls TRBD1, which cannot be checked without DNA. CDR1 DFQATT and CDR2 SNEGSKA come from the germline V gene (reference sequence). The CDR3 totals 17 residues. CDR3: CSAREAGGDRGFHEQFF.

The genes are TRBV7-9 and TRBJ1-1; TCRdb selects TRBD1, and the lack of DNA leaves this call unchecked. The V gene's germline CDR1 is SEHNR and CDR2 FQNEAQ (reference sequence). The CDR3 spans 17 residues. The CDR3 loop is CASSLVSRPGGDTEAFF.

The gene calls are TRBV13 and TRBJ1-3; the D call of TRBD1 rests on TCRdb alone, since no DNA is present to check it. This CDR3 contains 17 residues. Per germline, CDR1 PRHDT and CDR2 FYEKMQ (reference sequence). CDR3 sequence: CASSLNRGTGDGNTIYF. Looking up the rest from reference TRBV13 and TRBJ1-3 gives the full variable domain: AAGVIQSPRHLIKEKRETATLKCYPIPRHDTVYWYQQGPGQDPQFLISFYEKMQSDKGSIPDRFSAQQFSDYHSELNMSSLELGDSALYFCASSLNRGTGDGNTIYFGEGSWLTVV.

V and J are TRBV29-1 and TRBJ1-1; lacking DNA, the TRBD1 call made by TCRdb goes unchecked. This CDR3 is 15 amino acids long. From germline, CDR1 is SQVTM and CDR2 ANQGSEA. The CDR3 sequence: CSVEWRPRAGAEAFF.

The rearrangement joins TRBV6-4 to TRBJ1-2; TCRdb reports TRBD1, a call that lacks DNA to check it against. The CDR3 extends over 14 amino acids. CDR1 is MRHNA and CDR2 is SNTAGT in the germline V gene. The CDR3 reads CASSDEYRDYGYTF.

The J gene is TRBJ2-7, the V gene TRBV5-1. CDR1 is SGHRS, CDR2 YFSETQ, per germline. The CDR3 consists of 15 residues. The CDR3 reads CASSSTSRGPYEQYF.

The J gene is TRBJ2-2, the V gene TRBV7-6; TCRdb proposes TRBD1, but this gene call is untestable without DNA. The germline gives CDR1 SGHVS, CDR2 FNYEAQ. The CDR3 sequence is 17 residues long. The CDR3: CASSKRGGLLNTGELFF.

This chain links TRBV6-1 with TRBJ2-6. Germline-derived CDR1 and CDR2 are MNHNS and SASEGT. This CDR3 spans 16 amino acids. The CDR3: CASSHGGFSGANVLTF.

The chain has TRBV12-3 or TRBV12-4 and TRBJ1-4. This CDR3 region has 14 residues. CDR3 amino acids: CASSRGGAGEKLFF.